This T cell receptor beta chain originates from a study of blood T cell repertoires in COVID-19 (dated by TCRdb to the early 2020s). Context from the whole study: The collaborator samples originated in the United States, Italy and Spain and spanned the acute and convalescent phases of COVID-19. Where available, HLA class I and class II types were taken from metadata supplied by the sample provider and were not determined by assay-based typing. The repertoires were released in a freely available public database intended as a resource for research on the immune response to SARS-CoV-2. A de-identified subject ID, COVID-19 status, age in years and sex were almost always included in the sample metadata. The prospective study material was composed of cDNA or gDNA derived from T cells, B-cell-depleted T cells, or PBMCs. The samples were drawn from the first 160 participants of the ongoing ImmuneRACE study and from more than 1,000 subjects provided by 6 global collaborators. Deeply sampled blood TCRbeta repertoires from subjects exposed to, actively infected with, or recovered from COVID-19 were included in the dataset.

For this clone: Which antigen it targets is not known. No much larger clone exists at a distance of one base, and base qualities are not known.

TCRbeta CDR3 regions were amplified from genomic DNA using the immunoSEQ Assay, a bias-controlled multiplex PCR. Processing in the source paper ran as follows. Nucleated cell counts per sample were estimated from amplification of reference gene primers within the assay. To quantify the absolute abundance of each unique TCRbeta CDR3 rearrangement, sequence reads were collapsed and filtered. For each sample, productive Simpson clonality was calculated as the square root of Simpson's diversity index over productive rearrangements. What TCRdb holds here is the immuneACCESS table cut down to in-frame rearrangements. Part of the clones is not present; checked against another copy, under half of the missing clones reflect an unresolved V gene, and the others are unexplained. The D gene and trimming were derived from the DNA, and the V and J assignments and clone size from that table. The sample profile shows 150,000 to 200,000 clones; 60% to 85% of them were found once. 15% to 20% of the sample is held by the ten biggest clonotypes.

Whole blood was collected in K2EDTA tubes by collaborating institutions according to the institutions' own protocols. For TCRbeta analysis, collaborators shipped samples in one of three forms: frozen whole blood, isolated PBMCs, or DNA extracted from either of those sample types. The research as a whole found: The amount of clinical and demographic metadata varied by source and participant and was provided uncurated.

The CDR3, cysteine through phenylalanine, is 17 amino acids long. The kept DNA is CDR3 alone, 51 bases in frame from the first base. The germline V gene provides CDR1 SGDLS and CDR2 YYNGEE. V is trimmed back by 3 bases and J by 4 bases, and the junction contains 6 bases that no gene match accounts for. Rearrangement joined TRBV9 to TRBJ2-2; TRBD2 fits 13 bases in the junction. Sequences were obtained from peripheral blood. The clonotype originates from a man aged 55 to 70 with active or convalescent COVID-19. The DNA sequence is TGTGCCAGCAGCGACCTAACTAGCGGGAGGGCCACCGGGGAGCTGTTTTTT. Its translation is CASSDLTSGRATGELFF.